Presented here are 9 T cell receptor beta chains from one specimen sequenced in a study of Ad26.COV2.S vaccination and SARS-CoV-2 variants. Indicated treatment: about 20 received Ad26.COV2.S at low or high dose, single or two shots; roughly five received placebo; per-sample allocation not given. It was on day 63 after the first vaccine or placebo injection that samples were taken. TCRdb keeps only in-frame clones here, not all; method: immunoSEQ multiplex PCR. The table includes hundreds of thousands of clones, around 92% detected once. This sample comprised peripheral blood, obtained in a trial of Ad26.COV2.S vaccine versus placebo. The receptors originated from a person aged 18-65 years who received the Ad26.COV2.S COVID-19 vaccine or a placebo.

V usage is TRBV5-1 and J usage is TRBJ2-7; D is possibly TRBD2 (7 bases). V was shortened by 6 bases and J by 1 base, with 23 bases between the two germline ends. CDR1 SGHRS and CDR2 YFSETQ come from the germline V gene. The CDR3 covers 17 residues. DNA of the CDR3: TGCGCCAGCAACCCCGGGGGGCACGGCGTTAGGTCCTACGAGCAGTACTTC. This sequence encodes CASNPGGHGVRSYEQYF.

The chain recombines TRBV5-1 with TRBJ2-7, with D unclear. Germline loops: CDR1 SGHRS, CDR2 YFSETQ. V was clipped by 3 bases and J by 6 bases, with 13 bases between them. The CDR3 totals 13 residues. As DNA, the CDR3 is TGCGCCAGCAGCTCCAGTGTCGACCTCGAGCAGTACTTC. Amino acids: CASSSSVDLEQYF.

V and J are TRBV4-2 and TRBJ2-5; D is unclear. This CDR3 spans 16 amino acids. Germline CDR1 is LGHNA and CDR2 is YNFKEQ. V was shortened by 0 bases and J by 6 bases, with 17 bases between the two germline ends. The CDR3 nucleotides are TGTGCCAGCAGCCAAGATCTACCCGAGGAAGGGAAGACCCAGTACTTC. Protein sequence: CASSQDLPEEGKTQYF.

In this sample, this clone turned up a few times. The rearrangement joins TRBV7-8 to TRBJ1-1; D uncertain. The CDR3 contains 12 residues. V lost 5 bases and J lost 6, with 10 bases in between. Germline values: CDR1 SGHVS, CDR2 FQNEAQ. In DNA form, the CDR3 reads TGTGCCAGCAGCCTCCGACCCCCTGAAGCTTTCTTT. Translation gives CASSLRPPEAFF.

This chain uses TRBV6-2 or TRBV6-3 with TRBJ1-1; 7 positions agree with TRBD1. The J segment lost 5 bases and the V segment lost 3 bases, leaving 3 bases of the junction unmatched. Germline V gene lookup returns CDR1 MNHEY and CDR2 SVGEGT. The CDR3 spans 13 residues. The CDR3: CASSYQQGTEAFF. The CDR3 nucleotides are TGTGCCAGCAGTTATCAACAGGGGACTGAAGCTTTCTTT.

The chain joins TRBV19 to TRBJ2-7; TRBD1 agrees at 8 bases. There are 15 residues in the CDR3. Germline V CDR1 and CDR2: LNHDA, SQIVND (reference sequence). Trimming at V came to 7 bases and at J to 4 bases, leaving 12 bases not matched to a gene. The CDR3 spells CASTQGARGMYEQYF. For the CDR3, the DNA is TGTGCCAGTACCCAGGGGGCGCGGGGTATGTACGAGCAGTACTTC.

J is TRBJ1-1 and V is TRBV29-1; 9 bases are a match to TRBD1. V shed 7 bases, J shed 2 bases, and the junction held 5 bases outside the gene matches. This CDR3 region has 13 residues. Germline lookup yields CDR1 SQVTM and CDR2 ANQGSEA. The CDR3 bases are TGCAGCGCAAAGACAGGGGGAAACACTGAAGCTTTCTTT. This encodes CSAKTGGNTEAFF.

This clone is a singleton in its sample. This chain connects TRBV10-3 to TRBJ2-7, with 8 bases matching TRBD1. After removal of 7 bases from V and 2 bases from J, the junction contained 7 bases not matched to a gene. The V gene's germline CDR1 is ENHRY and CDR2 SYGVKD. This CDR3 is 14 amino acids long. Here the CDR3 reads CAIKGTGLTYEQYF. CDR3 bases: TGTGCCATCAAAGGGACAGGCTTGACCTACGAGCAGTACTTC.

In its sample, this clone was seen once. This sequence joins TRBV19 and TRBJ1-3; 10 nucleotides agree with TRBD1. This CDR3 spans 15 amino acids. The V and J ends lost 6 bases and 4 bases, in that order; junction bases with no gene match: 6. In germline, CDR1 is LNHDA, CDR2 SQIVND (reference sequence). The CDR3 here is CASSQTGGFGNTIYF. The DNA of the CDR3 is TGTGCCAGTAGCCAGACAGGGGGCTTCGGAAACACCATATATTTT.